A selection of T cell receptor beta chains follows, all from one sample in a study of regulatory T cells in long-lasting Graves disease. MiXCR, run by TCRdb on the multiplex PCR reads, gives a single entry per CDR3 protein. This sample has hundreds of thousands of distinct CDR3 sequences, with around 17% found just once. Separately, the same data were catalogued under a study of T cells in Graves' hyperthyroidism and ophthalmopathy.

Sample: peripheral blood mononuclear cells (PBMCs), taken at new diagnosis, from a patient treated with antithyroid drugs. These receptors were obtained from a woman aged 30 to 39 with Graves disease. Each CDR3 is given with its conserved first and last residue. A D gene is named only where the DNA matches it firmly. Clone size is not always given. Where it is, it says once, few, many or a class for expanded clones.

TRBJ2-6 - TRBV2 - CASTPLGSGANVLTF TGTGCCAGCACCCCCTTAGGGAGCGGGGCCAACGTCCTGACTTTC
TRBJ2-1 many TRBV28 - CASSLGLGERNEQFF TGTGCCAGCAGTTTAGGTTTAGGAGAGCGGAATGAGCAGTTCTTC
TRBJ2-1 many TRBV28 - CASSPTAPQSEQFF TGTGCCAGCAGCCCCACGGCCCCACAGAGTGAGCAGTTCTTC
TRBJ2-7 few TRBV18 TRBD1 CASSITGQGDEQYF TGTGCCAGCTCAATTACGGGACAGGGCGACGAGCAGTACTTC
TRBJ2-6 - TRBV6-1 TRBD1 CAISTGTGNSGANVLTF TGTGCCATCAGCACCGGGACAGGGAACTCTGGGGCCAACGTCCTGACTTTC
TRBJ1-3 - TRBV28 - CASSRFGRHLRQRDTIYF TGTGCCAGCAGTAGGTTCGGTCGCCACCTACGGCAAAGAGACACCATATATTTT
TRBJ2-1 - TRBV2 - CASSAGLKYEQFF TGTGCCAGCAGTGCGGGCCTAAAGTATGAGCAGTTCTTC
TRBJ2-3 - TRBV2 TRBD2 CASSLRGLAGDDTQYF TGTGCCAGCAGTCTCAGGGGACTAGCGGGAGATGATACGCAGTATTTT
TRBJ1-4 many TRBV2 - CASSLQVNEKLFF TGTGCCAGCAGTTTACAGGTTAATGAAAAACTGTTTTTT
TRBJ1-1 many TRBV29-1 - CSVDKQGADWRNTEAFF TGCAGCGTTGATAAACAGGGAGCCGACTGGAGGAACACTGAAGCTTTCTTT
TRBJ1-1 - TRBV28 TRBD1 CASNLLGQGASVGAFF TGTGCCAGCAATTTATTAGGTCAGGGGGCAAGCGTAGGAGCTTTCTTT
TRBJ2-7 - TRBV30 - CAWGAGPSYEQYF TGTGCCTGGGGGGCCGGACCCTCCTACGAGCAGTACTTC
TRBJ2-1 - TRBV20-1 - CSAKGGVYNEQFF TGCAGTGCAAAAGGGGGAGTTTATAATGAGCAGTTCTTC
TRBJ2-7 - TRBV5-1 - CASSHDRYEQYF TGCGCCAGCAGCCACGACAGGTACGAGCAGTACTTC
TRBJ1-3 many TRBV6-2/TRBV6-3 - CASSYQTGSGNTIYF TGTGCCAGCAGTTACCAGACAGGCTCTGGAAACACCATATATTTT
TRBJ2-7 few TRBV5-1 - CASMPQGGEQYF TGCGCCAGCATGCCCCAGGGGGGGGAGCAGTACTTC
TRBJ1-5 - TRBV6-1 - CAAGPHQPQHF TGTGCCGCCGGTCCCCATCAGCCCCAGCATTTT
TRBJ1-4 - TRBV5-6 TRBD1 CASSLPGTGDEKLFF TGTGCCAGCAGCCTACCCGGGACAGGGGACGAAAAACTGTTTTTT
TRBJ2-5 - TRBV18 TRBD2 CASSPQRTSGKETQYF TGTGCCAGCTCACCCCAACGGACTAGCGGCAAAGAGACCCAGTACTTC
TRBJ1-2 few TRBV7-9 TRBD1 CASSFSDRGYGYTF TGTGCCAGCAGCTTTTCTGACAGGGGTTATGGCTACACCTTC